The rows below give T cell receptor beta chains drawn from one sample of a study of breast tumors, draining lymph nodes, adjacent tissues. TCRdb passed the multiplex PCR reads through MiXCR, listing each CDR3 protein once. The table has about 230,000 distinct CDR3 sequences, 32% seen once. Sequencing was performed on axillary lymph node tissue. Receptors were obtained from a female donor with breast cancer. Some clones in this sample may be carry-over from other donors' samples. The CDR3 runs from the conserved cysteine through the conserved F or W. A D gene is named only where the DNA matches it firmly. Clone size is stated in some rows and not others, as once, few, many or a class when expanded.

TRBV6-1	TRBD2	TRBJ2-5	many	CASTLGQREGQETQYF	TGTGCCAGCACTCTAGGGCAGCGGGAGGGCCAAGAGACCCAGTACTTC
TRBV24-1	TRBD1	TRBJ2-5	many	CATSDAKGTGETQYF	TGTGCCACCAGTGACGCGAAAGGGACAGGGGAGACCCAGTACTTC
TRBV13	-	TRBJ2-3	many	CASSWRRGTQYF	TGTGCCAGCAGTTGGCGTCGGGGTACGCAGTATTTT
TRBV3-1	TRBD1	TRBJ1-1	-	CASSQQGGTEAFF	TGTGCCAGCAGCCAACAGGGGGGCACTGAAGCTTTCTTT
TRBV6-2/TRBV6-3	-	TRBJ1-5	many	CASRRGNQPQHF	TGTGCCAGCAGGCGAGGGAATCAGCCCCAGCATTTT
TRBV20-1	TRBD2	TRBJ2-1	many	CSARDSGSSYNEQFF	TGCAGTGCTAGAGACAGCGGGAGCTCCTACAATGAGCAGTTCTTC
TRBV6-5	-	TRBJ2-6	many	CASSYQGRGISGANVLTF	TGTGCCAGCAGTTACCAGGGTAGGGGGATCTCTGGGGCCAACGTCCTGACTTTC
TRBV4-1	-	TRBJ2-3	many	CASSQGIRAPGADTQYF	TGCGCCAGCAGCCAAGGTATTCGGGCCCCAGGGGCAGATACGCAGTATTTT
TRBV14	TRBD2	TRBJ2-3	many	CASSQDILAGATDTQYF	TGTGCCAGCAGCCAAGATATCCTAGCGGGAGCCACAGATACGCAGTATTTT
TRBV19	TRBD2	TRBJ2-7	many	CASSSGGLSYEQYF	TGTGCCAGTAGTAGCGGGGGACTCTCCTACGAGCAGTACTTC
TRBV4-1	TRBD1	TRBJ2-7	many	CASSQGPGQGIYEQYF	TGCGCCAGCAGCCAAGGCCCGGGACAGGGGATCTACGAGCAGTACTTC
TRBV7-2	TRBD2	TRBJ2-1	many	CASRLAAYNEQFF	TGTGCCAGCAGACTAGCGGCCTACAATGAGCAGTTCTTC
TRBV6-2/TRBV6-3	TRBD2	TRBJ2-7	many	CASRRLAGGEQYF	TGTGCCAGCAGGAGGCTAGCGGGAGGGGAGCAGTACTTC
TRBV20-1	-	TRBJ2-3	many	CSARFPFTNTQYF	TGCAGTGCTAGATTCCCTTTTACGAATACGCAGTATTTT
TRBV9	-	TRBJ1-4	-	CASSLMDSFNEKLFF	TGTGCCAGCAGCTTGATGGACAGCTTTAATGAAAAACTGTTTTTT
TRBV5-1	TRBD2	TRBJ2-7	many	CASSHTSKLAGERYEQYF	TGCGCCAGCAGCCACACTTCAAAACTAGCGGGAGAGAGGTACGAGCAGTACTTC
TRBV7-2	-	TRBJ2-1	-	CASSLAPGLSYNEQFF	TGTGCCAGCAGCTTAGCTCCGGGACTCTCCTACAATGAGCAGTTCTTC
TRBV11-1	TRBD1	TRBJ2-3	-	CASSRGQGEDTQYF	TGTGCCAGCAGCCGTGGACAGGGAGAAGATACGCAGTATTTT
TRBV24-1	-	TRBJ2-2	-	CATSGRASGELFF	TGTGCCACCAGCGGTCGGGCCAGCGGGGAGCTGTTTTTT
TRBV10-3	TRBD1	TRBJ2-1	many	CAISEGGSYNEQFF	TGTGCCATCAGTGAAGGGGGCTCTTACAATGAGCAGTTCTTC
TRBV20-1	TRBD1	TRBJ2-7	many	CSARTGTGNFYEQYF	TGCAGTGCTAGAACCGGGACAGGGAATTTTTACGAGCAGTACTTC
TRBV25-1	-	TRBJ1-1	-	CASSGHEGGNTEAFF	TGTGCCAGCAGTGGCCACGAGGGGGGGAACACTGAAGCTTTCTTT
TRBV7-9	-	TRBJ2-6	once	CTSSLRASGADVLTF	TGTACCAGCAGCTTAAGAGCCTCTGGGGCCGACGTCCTGACTTTC
TRBV30	-	TRBJ2-1	-	CAWTKKRGPLLDEQFF	TGTGCCTGGACCAAAAAACGGGGCCCCCTCCTCGATGAGCAGTTCTTC
TRBV27	-	TRBJ2-6	few	CASSFLGAGANVLTF	TGTGCCAGCAGTTTCTTAGGGGCTGGGGCCAACGTCCTGACTTTC
TRBV7-3	TRBD2	TRBJ2-7	many	CASSLRLSGRLYEQYF	TGTGCCAGCAGCTTAAGGCTTAGCGGGAGGCTTTACGAGCAGTACTTC
TRBV14	-	TRBJ1-4	-	CASSPLGRGEKLFF	TGTGCCAGCAGCCCCCTTGGACGGGGTGAAAAACTGTTTTTT
TRBV20-1	-	TRBJ2-3	many	CSASGTDTQYF	TGCAGTGCTAGTGGCACAGATACGCAGTATTTT
TRBV6-5	TRBD1	TRBJ2-6	-	CARFAGTASGANVLTF	TGTGCCAGATTTGCCGGGACAGCCTCTGGGGCCAACGTCCTGACTTTC
TRBV29-1	-	TRBJ2-7	-	CSAPRAGYEQYF	TGCAGCGCCCCTAGAGCCGGGTACGAGCAGTACTTC
TRBV24-1	TRBD2	TRBJ2-5	many	CATSGSGGRAIETQYF	TGTGCCACCAGTGGTTCCGGCGGGAGGGCCATAGAGACCCAGTACTTC
TRBV20-1	TRBD1	TRBJ2-3	-	CSAIRTGGPYNEQYF	TGCAGTGCTATACGGACAGGGGGCCCCTACAATGAGCAGTATTTT
TRBV5-1	-	TRBJ2-7	many	CASSFVKGSYEQYF	TGCGCCAGCAGCTTCGTAAAAGGGTCCTACGAGCAGTACTTC
TRBV3-1	-	TRBJ1-4	many	CASSQTQGLSNEKLFF	TGTGCCAGCAGCCAAACCCAGGGTTTATCTAATGAAAAACTGTTTTTT
TRBV29-1	-	TRBJ2-3	-	CSMGGRGSGTDTQYF	TGCAGCATGGGGGGCCGGGGCTCAGGCACAGATACGCAGTATTTT
TRBV12-3/TRBV12-4	-	TRBJ2-1	many	CASSPQGEVNEQFF	TGTGCCAGCAGTCCACAGGGAGAAGTGAATGAGCAGTTCTTC
TRBV20-1	-	TRBJ2-5	many	CSAPRTSQETQYF	TGCAGTGCTCCCAGGACAAGCCAAGAGACCCAGTACTTC
TRBV29-1	TRBD1	TRBJ1-1	-	CSVDQDRVNTEAFF	TGCAGCGTTGACCAGGACAGGGTGAACACTGAAGCTTTCTTT
TRBV20-1	-	TRBJ2-3	many	CSARKSDTQYF	TGCAGTGCTAGGAAGTCAGATACGCAGTATTTT
TRBV28	TRBD1	TRBJ1-5	-	CASSIITGVNQPQHF	TGTGCCAGCAGCATTATTACAGGGGTCAATCAGCCCCAGCATTTT
TRBV20-1	-	TRBJ1-2	many	CSANQNLNYGYTF	TGCAGTGCTAACCAGAACCTTAACTATGGCTACACCTTC
TRBV10-3	-	TRBJ2-3	many	CAISDRSRQPTQYF	TGTGCCATCAGTGATCGATCCCGGCAACCAACGCAGTATTTT
TRBV10-2	-	TRBJ2-3	-	CASSESNGDLSTDTQYF	TGCGCCAGCAGTGAGTCGAATGGTGACCTAAGCACAGATACGCAGTATTTT